The source of this T cell receptor beta chain is a study of T cells in localized non-small cell lung cancer. General study findings and limits: Uninvolved neighboring lung showed the greatest T cell clonality, exceeding tumor. Out of the top 100 tumor clones, a median roughly 52 were seen in adjacent lung. A denser population of T cells in blood accompanied longer overall survival. One tumor region alone was sequenced, and heterogeneity therefore remains possible.

CDR1 is SGDLS, CDR2 YYNGEE, per germline. Trimming cost V 4 bases and J 4 bases; bases outside gene matches: 8. The CDR3 is made up of 15 amino acids. The protocol was immunoSEQ multiplex PCR, while the TCRdb copy is restricted to in-frame clones and leaves out a portion. In the table there are under 55,000 clones, around 81% of which are singletons. This clone appeared a single time. Antigen specificity is unknown. The specimen comprised PBMCs, sampled before any cancer treatment. The receptor's source is a woman aged 40 to 75 with stage II lung adenocarcinoma. The chain links TRBV9 to TRBJ2-3; 8 bases are shared with TRBD1. The CDR3 nucleotides are TGTGCCAGCAGCCCAGGGGGCGGCCGGGCAGATACGCAGTATTTT. The encoded protein is CASSPGGGRADTQYF.